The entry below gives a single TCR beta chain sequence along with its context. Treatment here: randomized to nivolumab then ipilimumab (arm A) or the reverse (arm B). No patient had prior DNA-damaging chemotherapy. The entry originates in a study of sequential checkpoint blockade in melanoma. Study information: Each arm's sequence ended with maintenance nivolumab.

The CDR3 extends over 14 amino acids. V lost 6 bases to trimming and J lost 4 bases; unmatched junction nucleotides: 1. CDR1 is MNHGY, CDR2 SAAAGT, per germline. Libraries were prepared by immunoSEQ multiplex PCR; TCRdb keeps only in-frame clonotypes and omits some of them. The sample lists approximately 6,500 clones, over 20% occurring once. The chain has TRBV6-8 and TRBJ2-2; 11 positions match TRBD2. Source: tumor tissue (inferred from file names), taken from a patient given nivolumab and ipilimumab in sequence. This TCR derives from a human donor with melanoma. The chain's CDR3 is CASSLAGGTGELFF. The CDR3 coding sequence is TGTGCCAGCAGCCTAGCGGGAGGCACCGGGGAGCTGTTTTTT.